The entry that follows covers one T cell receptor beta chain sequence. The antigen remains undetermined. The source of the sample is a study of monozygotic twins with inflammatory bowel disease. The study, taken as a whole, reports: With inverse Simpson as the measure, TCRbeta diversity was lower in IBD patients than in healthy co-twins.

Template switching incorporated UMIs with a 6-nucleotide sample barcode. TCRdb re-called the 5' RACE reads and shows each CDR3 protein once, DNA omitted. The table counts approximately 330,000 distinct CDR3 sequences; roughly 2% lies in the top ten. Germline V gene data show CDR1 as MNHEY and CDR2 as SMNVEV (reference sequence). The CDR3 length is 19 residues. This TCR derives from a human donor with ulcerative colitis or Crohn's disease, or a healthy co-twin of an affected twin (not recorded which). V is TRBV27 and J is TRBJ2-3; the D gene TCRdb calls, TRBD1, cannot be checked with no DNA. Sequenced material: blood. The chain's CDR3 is CASSLRQGSRRYSTDTQYF.